This T cell receptor (beta chain) was found in a study of blood T cell repertoires in COVID-19. Study-level information: T cells, B-cell-depleted T cells, or PBMCs provided the cDNA or gDNA that served as material.

As handled by the study authors: How many nucleated cells were present was estimated from reference gene primer amplification. This table comes from immunoSEQ multiplex PCR, and its TCRdb copy is limited to in-frame clones, with some not included. That table gives V, J and clone size, and the DNA gave D and trimming. Of 200,000 to 250,000 clones detected, around four fifths appear once; the ten largest clones hold approximately 10%. This receptor was obtained from an elderly woman with COVID-19, enrolled during active disease. Sequences were obtained from peripheral blood.

CDR3 amino acids: CASSSGQGGPSNYGYTF. The CDR3 DNA reads as TGCGCCAGCAGCTCAGGACAGGGAGGGCCCAGTAACTATGGCTACACCTTC. The rearrangement uses TRBV5-1 and TRBJ1-2; 8 bases align to TRBD1. The CDR3 loop spans 17 amino acids. CDR1 and CDR2 from the germline V gene are SGHRS and YFSETQ. Trimming took 3 bases from V and 1 from J; bases not matched to a gene: 11.